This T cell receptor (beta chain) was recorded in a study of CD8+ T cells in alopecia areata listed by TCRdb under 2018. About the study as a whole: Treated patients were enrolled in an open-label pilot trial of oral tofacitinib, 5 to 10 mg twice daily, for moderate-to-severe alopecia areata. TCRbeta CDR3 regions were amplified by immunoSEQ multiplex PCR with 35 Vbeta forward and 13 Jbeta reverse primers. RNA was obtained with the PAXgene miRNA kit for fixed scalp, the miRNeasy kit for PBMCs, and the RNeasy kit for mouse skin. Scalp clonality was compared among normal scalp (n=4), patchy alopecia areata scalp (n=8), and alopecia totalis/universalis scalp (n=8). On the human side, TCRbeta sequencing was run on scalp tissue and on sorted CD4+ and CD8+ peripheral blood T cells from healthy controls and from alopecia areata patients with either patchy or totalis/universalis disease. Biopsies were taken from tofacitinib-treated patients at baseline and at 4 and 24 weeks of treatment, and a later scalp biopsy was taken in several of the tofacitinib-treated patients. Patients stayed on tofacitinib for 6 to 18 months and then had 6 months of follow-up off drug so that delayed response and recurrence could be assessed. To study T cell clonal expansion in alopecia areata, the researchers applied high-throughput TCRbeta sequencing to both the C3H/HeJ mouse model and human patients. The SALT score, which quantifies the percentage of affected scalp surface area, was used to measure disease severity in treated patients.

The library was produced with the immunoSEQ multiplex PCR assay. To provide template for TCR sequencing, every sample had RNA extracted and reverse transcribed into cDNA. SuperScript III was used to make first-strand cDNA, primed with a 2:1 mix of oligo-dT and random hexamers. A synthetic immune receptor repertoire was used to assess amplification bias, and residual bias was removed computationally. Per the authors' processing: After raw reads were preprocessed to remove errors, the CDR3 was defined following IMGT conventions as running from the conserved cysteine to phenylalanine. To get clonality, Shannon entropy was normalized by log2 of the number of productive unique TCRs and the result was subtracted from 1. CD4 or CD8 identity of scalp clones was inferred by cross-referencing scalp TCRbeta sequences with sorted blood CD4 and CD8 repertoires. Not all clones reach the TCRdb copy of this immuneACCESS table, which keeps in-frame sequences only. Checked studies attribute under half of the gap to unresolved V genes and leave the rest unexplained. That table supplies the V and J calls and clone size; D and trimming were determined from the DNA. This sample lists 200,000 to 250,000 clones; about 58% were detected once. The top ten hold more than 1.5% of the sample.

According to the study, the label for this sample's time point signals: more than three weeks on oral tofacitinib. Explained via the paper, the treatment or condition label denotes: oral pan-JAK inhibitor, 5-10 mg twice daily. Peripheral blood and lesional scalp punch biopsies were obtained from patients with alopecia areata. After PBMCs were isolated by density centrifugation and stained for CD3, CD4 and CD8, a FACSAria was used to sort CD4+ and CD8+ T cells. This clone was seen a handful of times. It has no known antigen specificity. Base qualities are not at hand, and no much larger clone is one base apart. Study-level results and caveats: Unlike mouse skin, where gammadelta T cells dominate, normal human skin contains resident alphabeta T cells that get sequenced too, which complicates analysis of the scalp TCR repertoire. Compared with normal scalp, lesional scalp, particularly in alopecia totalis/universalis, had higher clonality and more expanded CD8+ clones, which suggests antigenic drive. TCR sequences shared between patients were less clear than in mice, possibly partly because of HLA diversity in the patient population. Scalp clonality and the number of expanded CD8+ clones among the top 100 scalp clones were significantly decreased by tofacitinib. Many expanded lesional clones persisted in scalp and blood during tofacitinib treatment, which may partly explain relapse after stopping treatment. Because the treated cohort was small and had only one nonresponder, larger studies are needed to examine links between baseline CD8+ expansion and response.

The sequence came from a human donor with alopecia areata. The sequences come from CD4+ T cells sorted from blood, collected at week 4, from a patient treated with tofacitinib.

The CDR3 corresponds to CASGLDGSPKASGDPRGTQYF. The base sequence is TGTGCTAGTGGTTTGGACGGGTCCCCCAAGGCTAGCGGGGATCCGCGGGGGACGCAGTATTTT. Recombination linked TRBV12-5 to TRBJ2-3; TRBD2 aligns with 9 central bases. Taken from cysteine to phenylalanine, the CDR3 has 21 residues. The read is trimmed to its CDR3 DNA, 63 bases read in frame from base 1. Germline trimming: 1 base from V, 9 bases from J; junction bases outside gene matches: 26. Taken from the germline V gene, the CDR1 and CDR2 loops are LGHNT and FRNRAP.